This T cell receptor beta chain emerged from a study of blood T cells in healthy people across ages. Study summary: About one barcoded beta molecule per two T cells was captured by template switching.

Together with a sample-barcoded 5' primer, a J-beta primer mix was included in a second PCR lasting roughly 6 to 12 cycles. Paired-end reads containing CDR3 totaled no fewer than 3 million for each sample. One entry per CDR3 protein results from TCRdb running MiXCR on the 5' RACE reads. The sample lists about 1.7 million distinct CDR3 sequences, roughly 30% seen once, with around 7.7% in the top ten. Caucasian individuals from Russia who were healthy and aged 6 to 90 acted as donors. Extraction yielded at least 6 micrograms of total RNA per sample. Per the germline V gene, CDR1 is ENHRY and CDR2 is SYGVKD. The CDR3 covers 14 residues. V was shortened by 0 bases and J by 6 bases, with 11 bases between the two germline ends.

Specimen: blood. The sequence derives from a woman in her twenties or thirties in good health. This sequence joins TRBV10-3 and TRBJ1-1; D might be TRBD1 (6 bases). CDR3 sequence reads: CAISESGARAEAFF. The CDR3 DNA follows: TGTGCCATCAGTGAGTCGGGGGCGCGGGCTGAAGCTTTCTTT.